The 29 T cell receptor beta chains in this list originate from one sample, sequenced in a study of T cells in localized non-small cell lung cancer. Measured with immunoSEQ multiplex PCR; TCRdb has only the in-frame clones, and not every one. This table holds around 30,000 clones, roughly 89% found once. This specimen consisted of peripheral blood, obtained before any cancer treatment. These receptor sequences come from a male donor aged 60 or older with stage I lung adenocarcinoma.

The rearrangement uses TRBV7-6 and TRBJ2-7; TRBD1 aligns across 9 bases. Trimming at V came to 2 bases and at J to 2 bases, leaving 7 bases not matched to a gene. The CDR3 is made up of 16 amino acids. From germline, CDR1 is SGHVS and CDR2 FNYEAQ. Here the CDR3 reads CASSLQPGTGPYEQYF. The CDR3 DNA is TGTGCCAGCAGCTTACAGCCGGGGACAGGGCCCTACGAGCAGTACTTC.

The chain links TRBV5-5 to TRBJ2-7, with D perhaps TRBD1 (6 bases). The V end was cut by 4 bases, the J end by 5 bases, with 16 bases between. Germline V CDR1 and CDR2: SGHKS, YYEKEE (reference sequence). CDR3 length: 14 amino acids. The CDR3: CASSMRQVLHEQYF. The CDR3 DNA is TGTGCCAGCAGCATGCGACAGGTTTTACACGAGCAGTACTTC.

The chain's CDR3 is CASSLTATGELFF. The CDR3 coding sequence is TGTGCCAGCAGTTTAACAGCTACCGGGGAGCTGTTTTTT. The chain recombines TRBV28 with TRBJ2-2; D gene ambiguous. Trimming removed 2 bases from V and 5 bases from J, with 6 bases in between. CDR3 length equals 13 residues. Germline V gives CDR1 MDHEN, CDR2 SYDVKM.

This clone turned up a few times. CDR3 bases: TGTGCCAGCAGCGTGGGGGGACAGGGGCCCACAGATACGCAGTATTTT. Translation gives CASSVGGQGPTDTQYF. V usage is TRBV5-8 and J usage is TRBJ2-3; 10 bases are a match to TRBD1. The CDR3 runs 16 residues. J gave up 2 bases and V 4 bases, and 7 bases lay outside the gene matches. From germline, CDR1 is SGHTS and CDR2 YDEGEE. Full variable domain (missing parts from reference TRBV5-8 and TRBJ2-3): EAGVTQSPTHLIKTRGQQATLRCSPISGHTSVYWYQQALGLGLQFLLWYDEGEERNRGNFPPRFSGRQFPNYSSELNVNALELEDSALYLCASSVGGQGPTDTQYFGPGTRLTVL.

This rearrangement joins TRBV30 to TRBJ1-4; D is uncertain. V was shortened by 2 bases and J by 4 bases, with 5 bases between the two germline ends. There are 12 residues in the CDR3. CDR1 and CDR2 from the germline V gene are GTSNPN and SVGIG (reference sequence). As DNA, the CDR3 is TGTGCCTGGAGTCAGAATAATGAAAAACTGTTTTTT. This translates into CAWSQNNEKLFF.

The chain links TRBV5-5 to TRBJ2-7, with D possibly called TRBD1 or TRBD2 (5 bases each). Germline assignment: CDR1 SGHKS and CDR2 YYEKEE (reference sequence). The CDR3 runs 14 residues. Deletions cut 1 base from V and 2 bases from J, with 10 bases between. The CDR3 region is CASSLWGNAYEQYF. The DNA of the CDR3 is TGTGCCAGCAGCTTGTGGGGGAACGCCTACGAGCAGTACTTC.

This chain uses TRBV5-4 with TRBJ2-3; tentatively, D is TRBD1 (5 bases). The germline CDR1 and CDR2 sequences are SGHNT and YYREEE (reference sequence). The CDR3 runs to 16 residues. V was shortened by 4 bases and J by 2 bases, with 17 bases between the two germline ends. The CDR3 is CASSDAMAGNTDTQYF. CDR3 nucleotide sequence: TGTGCCAGCAGCGACGCGATGGCAGGGAACACAGATACGCAGTATTTT.

This clone was counted a few times. This chain joins TRBV9 and TRBJ1-6; D gene uncertain. CDR3 size: 16 residues. In germline, CDR1 is SGDLS, CDR2 YYNGEE. Trimming left V 0 bases short and J 6 bases short, with 13 bases between. CDR3 DNA sequence: TGTGCCAGCAGCGTAGGGACCAGCTCCCGTAATTCACCCCTCCACTTT. Translated, it gives CASSVGTSSRNSPLHF.

The chain recombines TRBV7-5 with TRBJ1-2; the table's D gene call, TRBD1, was not cross checked with the DNA. TRBV7-5 is a pseudogene locus. CDR3 length: 19 residues. CDR3 nucleotides: TGTGCCAGAAGCTCCCCAATTGTTAGAGAAGGACAGGGAAACTATGGCTACACCTTC. Translation: CARSSPIVREGQGNYGYTF.

The chain combines TRBV18 with TRBJ2-2; D might be TRBD2 (6 bases). The CDR3 consists of 16 residues. V was cut by 0 bases and J by 8 bases, with 16 bases left in between. Germline assignment: CDR1 KGHSH and CDR2 LQKENI. CDR3 loop: CASSPPWRGGEGELFF. For the CDR3, the DNA is TGTGCCAGCTCACCACCCTGGCGCGGCGGGGAAGGGGAGCTGTTTTTT.

The rearrangement links TRBV5-4 to TRBJ2-5; weak D call: TRBD2 (6 bases). The V end was cut by 0 bases, the J end by 4 bases, with 13 bases between. Germline values: CDR1 SGHNT, CDR2 YYREEE (reference sequence). This CDR3 contains 15 residues. The CDR3 DNA sequence: TGTGCCAGCAGCTTGGACGGGGGTCGGCCAGAGACCCAGTACTTC. This translates into CASSLDGGRPETQYF.

The genes are TRBV6-1 and TRBJ1-6, with unresolved D. The germline gives CDR1 MNHNS, CDR2 SASEGT. The CDR3 length is 15 residues. V was clipped by 3 bases and J by 6 bases, with 12 bases between them. CDR3 nucleotide sequence: TGTGCCAGCAGTGATTCGGTATCATCTAATTCACCCCTCCACTTT. It codes for CASSDSVSSNSPLHF.

This rearrangement joins TRBV7-2 to TRBJ2-5; the D gene is possibly TRBD2 (6 bases). Germline values: CDR1 SGHTA, CDR2 FQGNSA. The CDR3 has 16 residues. V lost 1 base and J lost 5, with 17 bases in between. The CDR3 loop reads CASSLGHGGREETQYF. The CDR3 DNA reads as TGTGCCAGCAGCTTAGGGCACGGGGGACGGGAGGAGACCCAGTACTTC. The full variable domain, with the rest looked up from reference TRBV7-2 and TRBJ2-5, is GAGVSQSPSNKVTEKGKDVELRCDPISGHTALYWYRQSLGQGLEFLIYFQGNSAPDKSGLPSDRFSAERTGGSVSTLTIQRTQQEDSAVYLCASSLGHGGREETQYFGPGTRLLVL.

This clone occurred once. This chain links TRBV5-5 with TRBJ1-2, with D perhaps matching TRBD1 (5 bases). CDR3 size: 15 residues. V gave up 4 bases and J gave up 6 bases, with 19 bases separating them. Germline CDR1 and CDR2: SGHKS and YYEKEE (reference sequence). CDR3 DNA: TGTGCCAGCAGCACAGCCGGGGGACCCAAGGATGGCTACACCTTC. Translation gives CASSTAGGPKDGYTF.

This clone was detected once. The chain has TRBV5-6 and TRBJ1-1; tentative D call: TRBD1 (6 bases). CDR3 length equals 16 residues. Trimming removed 6 bases from V and 3 bases from J, with 21 bases in between. Germline V CDR1 and CDR2: SGHDT, YYEEEE. CDR3 amino acids: CASNWGGPVEDTEAFF. CDR3 bases: TGTGCCAGCAACTGGGGGGGCCCCGTGGAGGACACTGAAGCTTTCTTT.

This chain links TRBV9 with TRBJ1-2; 7 bases fit TRBD1. The CDR3 loop spans 14 amino acids. Germline V gives CDR1 SGDLS, CDR2 YYNGEE. The J segment lost 5 bases and the V segment lost 6 bases, leaving 10 bases of the junction unmatched. The CDR3 DNA reads TGTGCCAGCACACCTCCGGGGACAGCATATGGCTACACCTTC. It specifies CASTPPGTAYGYTF.

V usage is TRBV30 and J usage is TRBJ2-2; D gene unclear. V shed 1 base and J shed 2 bases, with 5 bases lying between them. CDR3 size: 13 residues. Germline CDR1 and CDR2: GTSNPN and SVGIG (reference sequence). The CDR3 nucleotides are TGTGCCTGGAGTGAGGGAAACACCGGGGAGCTGTTTTTT. It translates to CAWSEGNTGELFF.

This chain joins TRBV27 and TRBJ2-3; D is unresolved. This CDR3 comprises 16 residues. V lost 3 bases and J lost 0, with 13 bases in between. CDR1 is MNHEY and CDR2 is SMNVEV in the germline V gene (reference sequence). CDR3 in amino acids: CASSFRRPVSTDTQYF. For the CDR3, the DNA is TGTGCCAGCAGTTTCCGCCGTCCGGTTAGCACAGATACGCAGTATTTT.

This clone was recorded a few times. The gene calls are TRBV5-1 and TRBJ2-2; D not resolved. V lost 3 bases and J lost 0, with 15 bases in between. This CDR3 has 17 residues. CDR1 is SGHRS, CDR2 YFSETQ, per germline. This CDR3 is CASSWTLSISNTGELFF. Written as DNA, the CDR3 is TGCGCCAGCAGCTGGACGTTAAGTATTTCGAACACCGGGGAGCTGTTTTTT.

This chain uses TRBV7-2 with TRBJ2-5, with 7 nucleotides matching TRBD2. The CDR3 loop spans 16 amino acids. Germline V CDR1 and CDR2: SGHTA, FQGNSA. V lost 1 base to trimming and J lost 3 bases; unmatched junction nucleotides: 8. The CDR3 DNA follows: TGTGCCAGCAGCTTAGGGGAGGGAGGTCGGAAAGAGACCCAGTACTTC. It codes for CASSLGEGGRKETQYF.

This rearrangement joins TRBV11-3 to TRBJ2-7, with a tentative D call TRBD1 (6 bases). CDR3 length: 13 amino acids. CDR1 is SGHNT, CDR2 YENEEA, per germline. Deletions cut 4 bases from V and 6 bases from J, with 13 bases between. CDR3 DNA: TGTGCCAGCAGCTCAACAGGGATAGGCGAGCAGTACTTC. Its protein product is CASSSTGIGEQYF.

This clone is a singleton in its sample. The chain combines TRBV11-3 with TRBJ2-2; the match to TRBD2 covers 7 bases. Germline V lookup: CDR1 SGHNT, CDR2 YENEEA. This CDR3 is built from 15 residues. Unmatched junction bases numbered 6, after V lost 3 bases and J lost 5 bases. CDR3 residues: CASSFTGGSTGELFF. The DNA for the CDR3 is TGTGCCAGCAGCTTTACGGGGGGAAGTACCGGGGAGCTGTTTTTT.

The chain is built from TRBV6-6 and TRBJ2-7, with TRBD1 matching over 8 bases. The germline V gene encodes CDR1 MNHNY and CDR2 SVGAGI (reference sequence). This CDR3 region has 15 residues. V was pared by 6 bases and J by 3 bases, with 10 bases of the junction left unmatched. CDR3 sequence (DNA): TGTGCCAGCAGCCTCCCCGGACAGGGTGTCTACGAGCAGTACTTC. Amino acids: CASSLPGQGVYEQYF.

V and J are TRBV7-2 and TRBJ2-3; possible D gene TRBD2, 5 bases. Germline V gene sequence: CDR1 SGHTA, CDR2 FQGNSA. The CDR3 is made up of 14 amino acids. V was trimmed by 4 bases and J by 3 bases, leaving 11 bases between them. The CDR3 here is CASSSLGATDTQYF. In DNA form, the CDR3 reads TGTGCCAGCAGCTCCCTGGGAGCGACAGATACGCAGTATTTT.

The chain uses TRBV30 and TRBJ2-3, with no clear D. The CDR3 loop spans 12 amino acids. Trimming shortened V by 5 bases and J by 2 bases, and 8 bases separated the two germline ends. CDR1 GTSNPN and CDR2 SVGIG come from the germline V gene (reference sequence). The CDR3 reads CAWGLNTDTQYF. The CDR3, as DNA: TGTGCCTGGGGCCTAAACACAGATACGCAGTATTTT. The whole variable domain, filled in from reference TRBV30 and TRBJ2-3, reads SQTIHQWPATLVQPVGSPLSLECTVEGTSNPNLYWYRQAAGRGLQLLFYSVGIGQISSEVPQNLSASRPQDRQFILSSKKLLLSDSGFYLCAWGLNTDTQYFGPGTRLTVL.

The chain joins TRBV19 to TRBJ2-7; 8 bases are a match to TRBD1. J lost 0 bases, V lost 6 bases, and 4 bases had no gene match. The CDR3 extends over 14 amino acids. Germline CDR1 and CDR2: LNHDA and SQIVND (reference sequence). The CDR3 protein is CASRDRVDSYEQYF. The DNA for the CDR3 is TGTGCCAGTAGGGACAGGGTGGACTCCTACGAGCAGTACTTC.

The V and J genes are TRBV30 and TRBJ1-2; the D gene is possibly TRBD1 (5 bases). V was cut by 1 base and J by 4 bases, with 13 bases left in between. This CDR3 comprises 14 residues. Germline V CDR1 and CDR2: GTSNPN, SVGIG (reference sequence). Written as DNA, the CDR3 is TGTGCCTGGAGTGAGCAGGGACCCACCTATGGCTACACCTTC. Amino acids: CAWSEQGPTYGYTF.

The V call is TRBV4-3, the J call TRBJ2-4; either TRBD1 or TRBD2 may fit D (5 bases each). Germline CDR1 and CDR2: LGHNA and YSLEER. Trimming shortened V by 1 base and J by 0 bases, and 19 bases separated the two germline ends. The CDR3 is 19 residues long. The CDR3 spells CASSQVSTGLRGAKNIQYF. The CDR3 coding sequence is TGCGCCAGCAGCCAAGTAAGCACAGGCCTTCGGGGAGCCAAAAACATTCAGTACTTC.

J is TRBJ1-1 and V is TRBV7-2; D is unresolved. CDR1 is SGHTA, CDR2 FQGNSA, per germline. The V and J ends lost 5 bases and 1 base respectively, with 8 bases between them. The CDR3 consists of 13 residues. The CDR3 sequence is CASSLTRNTEAFF. The CDR3 DNA sequence: TGTGCCAGCAGCCTAACACGGAACACTGAAGCTTTCTTT.